Listed here are 18 T cell receptor beta chains from one sample, sequenced in a study of blood T cell repertoires in COVID-19. Assay: immunoSEQ multiplex PCR; the TCRdb copy retains only in-frame clones and omits some. The sample holds some 62,000 clones, approximately 81% seen once. The sample taken for sequencing was PBMCs or T cells enriched from blood (not recorded which). The origin of the receptors is a woman between 40 and 50 years old with acute COVID-19.

The chain is built from TRBV29-1 and TRBJ2-7, with TRBD1 identical over 10 bases. Germline V gene data show CDR1 as SQVTM and CDR2 as ANQGSEA. J was trimmed by 4 bases and V by 6 bases; bases with no gene match: 9. The CDR3 runs 14 residues. The CDR3 reads CSVATGGGGYEQYF. CDR3 nucleotides: TGCAGCGTGGCGACAGGGGGCGGGGGTTACGAGCAGTACTTC.

The chain joins TRBV6-1 to TRBJ2-7; the D is unclear. The V gene's germline CDR1 is MNHNS and CDR2 SASEGT. The CDR3 covers 15 residues. Trimming removed 1 base from V and 4 bases from J, with 14 bases in between. This CDR3 reads CASSEVTFPKYEQYF. In DNA, the CDR3 is TGTGCCAGCAGTGAAGTGACATTTCCCAAATACGAGCAGTACTTC.

The V call is TRBV9, the J call TRBJ1-1, with a possible D match to TRBD1 (6 bases). The ends were cut back, 2 bases at V and 3 bases at J, with 11 bases in the middle. From germline, CDR1 is SGDLS and CDR2 YYNGEE. The CDR3 length is 14 residues. The CDR3 coding sequence is TGTGCCAGCAGCGTCGCAGGGGCGGACACTGAAGCTTTCTTT. Translated: CASSVAGADTEAFF.

This clone was recorded only once. The V gene is TRBV7-6, the J gene TRBJ1-2; 7 bases align to TRBD1. This CDR3 contains 17 residues. Trimming took 2 bases from V and 6 from J; bases not matched to a gene: 15. CDR1 and CDR2 (germline): SGHVS, FNYEAQ. The CDR3 region is CASSLNAQDRAGNGYTF. As DNA, the CDR3 is TGTGCCAGCAGCTTAAACGCCCAAGACAGGGCGGGTAATGGCTACACCTTC.

This chain uses TRBV6-5 with TRBJ1-2; the match to TRBD1 covers 7 bases. This CDR3 contains 14 residues. Per the germline V gene, CDR1 is MNHEY and CDR2 is SVGAGI. V shed 7 bases and J 4 bases; nucleotides not matched to a gene: 9. The CDR3 coding sequence is TGTGCCAGCAACTCGGGACAGAAGAGCTATGGCTACACCTTC. This gives the protein CASNSGQKSYGYTF.

J is TRBJ2-7 and V is TRBV27; possible D gene TRBD2, 6 bases. The CDR3 totals 13 residues. The V end lost 9 bases, the J end lost 3 bases, and 15 bases lay between the germline ends. CDR1 MNHEY and CDR2 SMNVEV come from the germline V gene (reference sequence). The chain's CDR3 is CARGGEGYYEQYV. CDR3 DNA: TGTGCCAGGGGGGGTGAGGGATACTACGAGCAGTACGTC.

This rearrangement joins TRBV28 to TRBJ1-5; 8 bases fit TRBD1. V shed 9 bases, J shed 4 bases, and the junction held 5 bases outside the gene matches. Germline CDR1 MDHEN, CDR2 SYDVKM. The CDR3 length is 13 residues. CDR3 bases: TGTGCCAGTACAGGGGGTGGGAATCAGCCCCAGCATTTT. Residues: CASTGGGNQPQHF.

In this sample, this clone turned up once. V gene TRBV19 combines with J gene TRBJ1-3, with D maybe TRBD1 (6 bases). Germline loops: CDR1 LNHDA, CDR2 SQIVND (reference sequence). This CDR3 contains 14 residues. Trimming cost V 1 base and J 2 bases, with 6 bases left between them. The CDR3 DNA sequence: TGTGCCAGTAGTATAGGGGGGCCTGGAAACACCATATATTTT. Translation: CASSIGGPGNTIYF.

CDR3 amino acids: CATKGQGRGGELFF. The CDR3 nucleotides read TGTGCCACCAAGGGACAGGGGAGGGGCGGGGAGCTGTTTTTT. The chain links TRBV24-1 to TRBJ2-2, with 10 bases lining up with TRBD1. This CDR3 has 14 amino acids. Trimming cost V 8 bases and J 7 bases; bases outside gene matches: 6. Germline assignment: CDR1 KGHDR and CDR2 SFDVKD.

V gene TRBV19 combines with J gene TRBJ1-6, with 10 positions matching TRBD1. V shed 4 bases, J shed 8 bases, and the junction held 5 bases outside the gene matches. Germline loops: CDR1 LNHDA, CDR2 SQIVND (reference sequence). This CDR3 spans 15 amino acids. The CDR3 bases are TGTGCCAGTAGTAGCCGGGACAGGGGTGATTCACCCCTCCACTTT. Protein: CASSSRDRGDSPLHF.

The chain has TRBV12-3 or TRBV12-4 and TRBJ2-1; D is unclear. V gave up 0 bases and J gave up 9 bases, with 9 bases separating them. CDR3 length equals 13 residues. The CDR3 nucleotides read TGTGCCAGCAGTTTAGCGCTCGACATTGAGCAGTTCTTC. Protein product: CASSLALDIEQFF.

Only a few counts were recorded for this clone. The chain uses TRBV9 and TRBJ2-3, with TRBD1 identical over 9 bases. Germline V gene data show CDR1 as SGDLS and CDR2 as YYNGEE. Trimming removed 3 bases from V and 6 bases from J; junction bases left unmatched: 11. The CDR3 is 16 residues long. Written as DNA, the CDR3 is TGTGCCAGCAGCGAGGGGGACAGGGAGGGACTGGATACGCAGTATTTT. This sequence encodes CASSEGDREGLDTQYF.

The V gene is TRBV5-6, the J gene TRBJ1-2; tentatively, D is TRBD1 (6 bases). V was pared by 1 base and J by 2 bases, with 9 bases between. Germline V lookup: CDR1 SGHDT, CDR2 YYEEEE. The CDR3 has 14 amino acids. CDR3 sequence reads: CASSLPGANYGYTF. The CDR3 region has the DNA TGTGCCAGCAGCTTGCCAGGGGCCAACTATGGCTACACCTTC.

This clone came up a few times. V and J are TRBV5-5 and TRBJ2-2; weak D call: TRBD1 (6 bases). Trimming shortened V by 1 base and J by 5 bases, and 12 bases separated the two germline ends. Germline lookup yields CDR1 SGHKS and CDR2 YYEKEE (reference sequence). The CDR3 consists of 15 residues. CDR3 residues: CASSLQGRETGELFF. The CDR3 DNA reads as TGTGCCAGCAGCTTGCAGGGGCGCGAGACCGGGGAGCTGTTTTTT.

In its sample, this clone was seen a few times. This chain joins TRBV2 and TRBJ2-5; perhaps TRBD1 as D (6 bases). In germline, CDR1 is SNHLY, CDR2 FYNNEI. This CDR3 region has 17 residues. The germline V and J ends were trimmed by 5 bases and 5 bases, with 24 bases remaining between them. In nucleotides, the CDR3 is TGTGCCAGCAGTCACCAACGGGACACTATAAGGGGGGAGACCCAGTACTTC. This sequence encodes CASSHQRDTIRGETQYF.

The gene calls are TRBV6-6 and TRBJ1-4; D unresolved. This CDR3 has 14 residues. The V gene lost 6 bases and the J gene lost 2 bases, with 10 bases spanning the gap. CDR1 is MNHNY, CDR2 SVGAGI, per germline (reference sequence). The CDR3 bases are TGTGCCAGCAGGACACGCGGGACTAATGAAAAACTGTTTTTT. Its protein product is CASRTRGTNEKLFF.

The chain uses TRBV3-1 (or the pseudogene TRBV3-2) and TRBJ1-2; D might be TRBD1 (6 bases). V was pared by 2 bases and J by 9 bases, with 13 bases between. Germline V gene lookup returns CDR1 LGHDT and CDR2 YNNKEL (reference sequence). There are 13 residues in the CDR3. The CDR3 region is CASSQMGARSYTF. The CDR3 DNA sequence: TGTGCCAGCAGCCAAATGGGGGCGAGGAGCTACACCTTC.

The rearrangement joins TRBV7-8 to TRBJ1-6; 7 positions match TRBD1. J was trimmed by 0 bases and V by 6 bases; bases with no gene match: 17. The CDR3 contains 20 residues. CDR1 and CDR2 (germline): SGHVS, FQNEAQ. The CDR3 region is CASSQSPLQGISSYNSPLHF. DNA for the CDR3: TGTGCCAGCAGTCAAAGTCCACTACAGGGGATCAGCTCCTATAATTCACCCCTCCACTTT. The full variable domain, with the rest looked up from reference TRBV7-8 and TRBJ1-6, is GAGVSQSPRYKVAKRGQDVALRCDPISGHVSLFWYQQALGQGPEFLTYFQNEAQLDKSGLPSDRFFAERPEGSVSTLKIQRTQQEDSAVYLCASSQSPLQGISSYNSPLHFGNGTRLTVT.